This TCR beta chain emerged from a study of response to subunit inactivated influenza vaccine. Overall study results and limits: With each seasonal influenza vaccination, the authors suggested, few new T cells are recruited.

One entry per CDR3 protein results from TCRdb running MiXCR on the RT-PCR reads. Counted here are 150,000 to 200,000 distinct CDR3 sequences, 9.5% to 13% occurring once; the ten biggest clones make up 9.5% to 15%. This clonotype came up a few times. Antigen specificity is unknown. The CDR3 length is 13 residues. Trimming removed 3 bases at V and 8 bases at J, with 10 bases between. Germline V gene data show CDR1 as SNHLY and CDR2 as FYNNEI. The clonotype was recovered from a man over 45 who received an inactivated influenza vaccine. The specimen was non-naive T cells sorted from PBMCs, collected 45 days after vaccination. The V and J genes are TRBV2 and TRBJ1-4; D not resolved. The CDR3 DNA is TGTGCCAGCAGTGACCAGGTCGGGGAAAAACTGTTTTTT. Its translation: CASSDQVGEKLFF.